The entry below gives a single T cell receptor (beta chain) sequence along with its context. Antigen unknown. The sampling schedule covered blood at baseline, cycle 4 day 1, and cycle 7 day 1. The record originates from a study of OX40 agonist ivuxolimab in advanced cancers. Study-wide results and caveats: Expanded clones were, on average, more numerous in CD8+ T cells than in CD4+.

Here immunoSEQ multiplex PCR was the method, and the copy in TCRdb shows in-frame clones only, minus some. The sample contains about 65,000 clones, about nine tenths of which appear only once. This CDR3 has 16 amino acids. Germline CDR1 reads MNHEY; CDR2 reads SMNVEV (reference sequence). V was clipped by 5 bases and J by 3 bases; unmatched bases: 10. The sequences come from CD4+ or CD8+ T cells sorted from blood, collected in a trial of the OX40 agonist ivuxolimab. The chain is built from TRBV27 and TRBJ2-3; 8 nucleotides align to TRBD1. This sequence was found in an adult with an advanced solid tumor such as melanoma, head and neck, liver or kidney cancer. The CDR3 DNA follows: TGTGCCAGCAGTGCCTCCCGGACAGGGAAGACAGATACGCAGTATTTT. This codes for CASSASRTGKTDTQYF.